This T cell receptor (beta chain) was profiled in a study of cytomegalovirus exposure and HLA in healthy donors listed by TCRdb under 2017. In the study overall: In an earlier analysis of approximately 640 of the donors, 250 to 350 Gb of sequence data and 90 million to 120 million unique TCR beta sequences from 150 million to 200 million T cells were reported. An early release covering some 640 HLA-typed donors comprised about 290 gigabases of sequencing data and around 85 million unique TCR sequences. The genetic ancestry cluster associated with self-reported Caucasian donors included over 80% of the roughly 400 genotyped donors. The study was designed to test whether signatures of past pathogen exposure could be identified by cataloging public T cell receptors. The study used immunosequencing to profile the T cell repertoires of around 600 subjects and linked those repertoires to cytomegalovirus serostatus. Along with the roughly 710-subject first cohort, a separate validation cohort of 120 different subjects was used. The study combined high-throughput TCR immunosequencing, statistical association of individual TCRs with disease status, and machine learning to predict cytomegalovirus infection status. To study patterns of TCR occurrence, a later analysis re-analyzed previously published TCR beta repertoires from hundreds of donors and added high-resolution HLA genotyping. Rather than using new phenotypic data, the later analysis identified candidate immune exposures from TCR beta sequences and from how often those sequences occurred across donors. An earlier analysis of around 580 of the donors used high-throughput TCR beta sequencing to judge whether each TCR beta V gene segment behaved as functional or pseudogenic. Donor age, sex, ethnicity and CMV serostatus were compiled together with the repertoire data. Genome-wide SNP genotypes for about 65% of the roughly 670 donors were used in a later genetic analysis, which treated that subset as a discovery cohort. All discovery cohort repertoires had been generated using a single sequencing platform. HLA typing included class I and class II loci at four-digit resolution. Typing coverage varied by locus: about 620-630 donors for A, B, C, DRB1 and DQB1; around 560 for DQA1; about 590 for DPA1; around 490 for DPB1. Several DR-DQ haplotypes were treated as single units for association and clustering because of strong linkage in the cohort. Among a few hundred genotyped donors of the cohort, an average of approximately 240,000 unique TCR beta nucleotide sequences were sequenced per donor, around 20% of them non-productive.

The cohort comprised approximately 700 healthy bone marrow donors. Cohort members were all nominally healthy when sampled, although unrecorded immune exposures were likely present. The donor tested CMV seronegative, placing the donor among the roughly 400 seronegative members of the cohort. Each donor provided a peripheral blood sample, and peripheral blood mononuclear cells were used for TCR beta sequencing. The Qiagen DNeasy Blood Extraction Kit was used to extract genomic DNA from the blood cell samples. Receptor libraries were prepared by the immunoSEQ multiplex PCR assay. For the multiplex PCR, a mixture combining 60 forward primers for TCR Vbeta segments and 13 reverse primers for TCR Jbeta segments was used. Amplification of the CDR3 region of rearranged TCR beta genes was performed with a multiplex PCR assay on genomic DNA. The Illumina HiSeq System was used to sequence the amplified TCR beta libraries as 87-base-pair reads. Turning to the authors' computational methods: In a later analysis, 70 million to 95 million unique TCR beta chains were counted across the roughly 670 repertoires, and around 10 million of these chains were shared by at least two donors. To remove PCR and sequencing errors, raw reads were error-corrected and collapsed into unique sequences using a nearest-neighbor algorithm that merged closely related sequences. V, D and J gene segments were assigned by aligning CDR3 sequences to IMGT reference sequences. For a sequence to be retained, a match of at least six nucleotides was required to both a V gene segment and a J gene segment. A rearrangement counted as productive if the CDR3 had no stop codons and remained in frame with V and J, and every other rearrangement counted as non-productive. Following IMGT convention, CDR3 was defined as the stretch from the second conserved V-encoded cysteine to the conserved J-encoded phenylalanine. The earlier analysis of about 640 of the donors excluded any sequence lacking an unambiguous match to a single V gene segment. An earlier analysis of several hundred of the donors called V segments functional above 56.7% productive rearrangements and segregating when the between-donor standard deviation exceeded 5%. A statistical classification framework was built to diagnose cytomegalovirus status from the catalog of TCR beta chain sequences. In a later analysis, TCR nucleotide sequences were compared against IMGT/GENE-DB human TR gene sequences so that V and J genes could be assigned. The TCRdist pipeline was used in a later analysis to assign CDR3 sequences and most-parsimonious VDJ recombination scenarios. In a later analysis, each TCR beta chain was defined by its CDR3 amino acid sequence together with its V-gene family, and reads lacking a unique V-gene family were excluded. As a way to deal with suspected cross-contamination and a sequencing artifact, a later analysis dropped approximately 590 nucleotide sequences that were highly shared and had low generation probability. A later analysis calculated a clonal expansion index for each public chain from normalized within-repertoire ranks of inferred template counts. In a later analysis, generation probabilities were computed using a VDJ recombination model fitted to out-of-frame rearrangements, and the results were checked against IGoR. In a later analysis, TCR-TCR, TCR-HLA and TCR-CMV co-occurrence was scored with hypergeometric tests, and a repertoire-size bias correction was applied to TCR pairs. To estimate false discovery rates, a later analysis permuted the HLA or CMV assignments 20 times. In a later analysis, co-occurring TCRs were grouped using DBSCAN, and TCRdist sequence similarity was added for clustering within HLA-allele-positive subsets. Repertoires with fewer than 30,000 or more than 120,000 public chains were left out of co-occurrence clustering, as were a handful of repertoires with anomalous nucleotide sharing. TCRdb stores this immuneACCESS table with in-frame sequences only. Part of the clones is absent; in the studies checked, under half of the shortfall reflects unresolved V genes, and no reason is known for the rest. The D gene and trimming were derived from the DNA, and the V and J assignments and clone size from that table. This sample holds about 130,000 clones; about 79% were observed only once. The top ten clones comprise approximately 2.5% of the sample.

Concerning this clone: Which antigen it targets is not known. No qualities accompany the bases; no much larger clone lies one base away.

Here is what the overall study found, with its caveats: Correlated functional status among segregating V segments might be attributable to linkage disequilibrium, but an unknown experimental factor could not be ruled out. According to a later analysis, parvovirus B19, influenza, CMV and Epstein-Barr virus appeared linked to several top co-occurrence clusters. A later genetic analysis reported fewer N-insertions in productive TCRs among donors in an Asian-associated ancestry cluster than the approximately 700-donor mean. A later analysis found that most CMV-associated TCR beta chains appeared HLA-restricted, with HLA associations seemingly driven largely by CMV exposure. In a later analysis, the rate of TCR association differed among HLA loci, with DRB1 alleles having the most associated TCRs and HLA-C alleles having the fewest. In a later analysis, over 15,000 TCR beta sequences were associated with specific HLA alleles at a false discovery rate of 0.05. Because counts were too low, about 18 rarely observed V segments, including chromosome 9 orphons, were excluded from the earlier analysis of several hundred of the donors. A cluster of highly shared sequence variants was judged likely to represent a technical artifact of the sequencing pipeline. A further reported finding was that TCR beta sequences accurately predicted the HLA-A and HLA-B alleles for most subjects in the first cohort. The cohort was sequenced for TCR beta chains only, and without alpha or paired-chain data the features that could be detected were limited. Strong co-occurrence of HLA alleles, especially DR and DQ, made assigning TCR associations to individual alleles difficult. V-gene and J-gene trimming of TCR beta chains was associated with a missense DCLRE1C variant in a later genetic analysis, and the association was replicated in an independent cohort. Sequencing depth was assumed to be roughly uniform across donors in the presence/absence analyses, though that assumption may not hold. The study listed 150 to 200 TCR beta chains as associated with cytomegalovirus. Immune exposure information for the cohort was limited to CMV serostatus. In vitro tests confirmed that three of the cytomegalovirus-associated TCR beta chains recognize cytomegalovirus antigens. Because HLA typing was missing for some donors at each locus, association tests included only the typed subset. The authors suggested that the approach could potentially be generalized to other disease states and immunological phenotypes. Compared with equally common non-associated chains, HLA-associated TCR beta chains in a later analysis were more clonally expanded and had lower generation probabilities. Broadly in line with IMGT annotations, most TCR beta V segments showed up in productive rearrangements about 87% or about 30% of the time in an earlier analysis of several hundred of the donors. Most TCR sequences were observed very rarely across donors, whereas some public TCRs were present in many individuals. The classifier was reported to diagnose cytomegalovirus status with high specificity and sensitivity in both the original and validation cohorts. The 87-base-pair reads could not distinguish some IMGT-functional V segments, including TRBV6-2 and TRBV6-3, so those segments were excluded.

V trim: 2 bases; J trim: 7 bases; unmatched bases: 5. CDR1 and CDR2 are read off the germline V gene as SGDLS and YYNGEE. The CDR3 covers 14 residues, taking in both the cysteine and the phenylalanine. Of the read, only the CDR3 DNA is kept; its 42 bases are in frame from base 1. The specimen was PBMCs. This receptor chain uses TRBV9 and TRBJ2-1; a stretch of 8 junction bases matches TRBD1. The origin of this receptor is a man aged 50 or older in good health and CMV-seronegative. The DNA sequence is given as TGTGCCAGCAGCGTTCTAACAGGGGGTAATGAGCAGTTCTTC. Translated, it gives CASSVLTGGNEQFF.